Below, one T cell receptor (beta chain) is given with its context. Its specificity is unknown. The PCR employed 60 Vbeta primers together with 13 Jbeta primers. The repertoire was sequenced with immunoSEQ multiplex PCR; TCRdb's copy has only in-frame clones and lacks some. The sample lists 200,000 or so clones; approximately 88% were seen once. The entry originates in a study of cytomegalovirus exposure and HLA in healthy donors. Whole-study context: In an early release, HLA-typed donors contributed tens of millions of unique TCR sequences. Among the approximately 420 donors who were genotyped, roughly 76% fell in the genetic ancestry cluster that is associated with self-reported Caucasian donors. Study-wide results and limits: A later analysis revealed that TCR association rates differed between HLA loci, peaking at DRB1 and bottoming out at HLA-C. For cytomegalovirus status, the classifier reportedly gave diagnoses with high specificity and sensitivity.

Trimming took off 2 bases at V and 8 bases at J, with 13 bases between the two ends. The CDR3 contains 14 residues. CDR1 is SGHNT and CDR2 is YYREEE in the germline V gene (reference sequence). V and J are TRBV5-4 and TRBJ1-4; D is unresolved. Material for sequencing was PBMCs. This TCR was recovered from a woman aged 50 to 65 in good health and CMV-seropositive. CDR3 protein: CASSFNAGGEKLFF. CDR3 nucleotides: TGTGCCAGCAGCTTTAACGCGGGAGGGGAAAAACTGTTTTTT.